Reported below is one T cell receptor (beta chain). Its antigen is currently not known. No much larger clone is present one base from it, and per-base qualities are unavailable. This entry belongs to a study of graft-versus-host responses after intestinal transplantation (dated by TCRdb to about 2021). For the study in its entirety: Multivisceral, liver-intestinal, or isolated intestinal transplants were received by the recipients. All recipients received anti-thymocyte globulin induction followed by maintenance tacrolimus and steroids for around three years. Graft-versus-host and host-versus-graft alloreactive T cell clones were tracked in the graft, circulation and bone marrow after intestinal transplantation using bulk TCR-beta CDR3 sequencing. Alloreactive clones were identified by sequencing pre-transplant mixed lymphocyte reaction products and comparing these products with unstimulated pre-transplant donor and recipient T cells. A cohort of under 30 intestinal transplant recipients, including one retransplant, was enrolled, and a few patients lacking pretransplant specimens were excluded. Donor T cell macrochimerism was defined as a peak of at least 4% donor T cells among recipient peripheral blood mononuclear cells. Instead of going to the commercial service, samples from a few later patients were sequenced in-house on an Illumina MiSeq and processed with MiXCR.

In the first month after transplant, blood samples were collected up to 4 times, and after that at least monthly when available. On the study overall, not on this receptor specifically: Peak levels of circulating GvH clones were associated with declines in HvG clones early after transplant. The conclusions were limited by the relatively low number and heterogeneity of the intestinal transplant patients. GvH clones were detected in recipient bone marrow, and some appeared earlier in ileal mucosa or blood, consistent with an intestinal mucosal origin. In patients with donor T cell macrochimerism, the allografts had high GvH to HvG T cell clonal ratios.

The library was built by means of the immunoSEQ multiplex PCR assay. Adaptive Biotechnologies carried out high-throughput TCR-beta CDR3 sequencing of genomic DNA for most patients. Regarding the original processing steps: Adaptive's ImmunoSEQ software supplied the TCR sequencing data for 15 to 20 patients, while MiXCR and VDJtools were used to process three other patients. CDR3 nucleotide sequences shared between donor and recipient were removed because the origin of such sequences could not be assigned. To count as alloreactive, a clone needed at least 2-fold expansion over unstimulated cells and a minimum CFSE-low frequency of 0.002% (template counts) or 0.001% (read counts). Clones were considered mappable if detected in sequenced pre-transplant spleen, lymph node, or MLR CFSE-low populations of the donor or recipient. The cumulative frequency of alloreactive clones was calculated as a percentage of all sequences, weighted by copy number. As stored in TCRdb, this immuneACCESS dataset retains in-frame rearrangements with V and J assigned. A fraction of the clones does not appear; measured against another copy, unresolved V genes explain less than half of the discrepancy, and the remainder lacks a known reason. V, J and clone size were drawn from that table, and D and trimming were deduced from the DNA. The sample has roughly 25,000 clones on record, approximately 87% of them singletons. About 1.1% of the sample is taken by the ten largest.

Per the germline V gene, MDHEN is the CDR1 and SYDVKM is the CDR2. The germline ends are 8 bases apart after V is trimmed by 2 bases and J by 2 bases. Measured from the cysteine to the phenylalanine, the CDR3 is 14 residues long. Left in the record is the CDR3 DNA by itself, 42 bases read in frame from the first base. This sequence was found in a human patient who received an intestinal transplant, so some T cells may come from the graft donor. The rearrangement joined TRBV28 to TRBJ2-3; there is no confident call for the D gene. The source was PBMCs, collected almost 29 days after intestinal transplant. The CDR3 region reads CASSLQEYTDTQYF. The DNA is TGTGCCAGCAGTTTACAGGAATACACAGATACGCAGTATTTT.